Listed below are T cell receptor beta chains from one sample, sequenced in a study of immune cell composition in non-small cell lung cancer. TCRdb's copy holds only in-frame clones and misses some; the assay was immunoSEQ multiplex PCR. The table includes about 4,900 clones, approximately 80% detected once. Sample: lung tumor tissue. The receptor set was obtained from a human donor with non-small cell lung cancer. Each CDR3 is given with its conserved first and last residue. A D gene is named only where the DNA matches it firmly. Size is omitted from some rows. Given values are once, few, many or a class for expanded clones.

J gene: TRBJ2-7
V gene: TRBV27
clone size: -
D gene: -
CDR3 DNA: TGTGCCAGCAGTTTAAGACAGAGCTCCTACGAGCAGTACTTC
CDR3 protein: CASSLRQSSYEQYF

J gene: TRBJ2-4
V gene: TRBV30
clone size: -
D gene: -
CDR3 DNA: TGTGCCTGGAGTGCCGGGTTAAACATTCAGTACTTC
CDR3 protein: CAWSAGLNIQYF

J gene: TRBJ1-3
V gene: TRBV4-1
clone size: once
D gene: TRBD1
CDR3 DNA: TGCGCCAGCAGCCAAAAGCCCCGGGACAGGGTTTCTAGATCTGGAAACACCATATATTTT
CDR3 protein: CASSQKPRDRVSRSGNTIYF

J gene: TRBJ2-1
V gene: TRBV6-5
clone size: -
D gene: -
CDR3 DNA: TGTGCCAGCAGTTACTTGGGACTGAAGTTCTTC
CDR3 protein: CASSYLGLKFF

J gene: TRBJ2-7
V gene: TRBV19
clone size: -
D gene: -
CDR3 DNA: TGTGCCAGTAGTATAGGAGTCCTGAATACCTACGAGCAGTACTTC
CDR3 protein: CASSIGVLNTYEQYF

J gene: TRBJ1-6
V gene: TRBV30
clone size: few
D gene: -
CDR3 DNA: TGTGCCAGAACGACAGGATATAATTCACCCCTCCACTTT
CDR3 protein: CARTTGYNSPLHF

J gene: TRBJ1-4
V gene: TRBV2
clone size: -
D gene: TRBD1
CDR3 DNA: TGTGCCAGCAACGGAGACAGGGATGAAAAACTGTTTTTT
CDR3 protein: CASNGDRDEKLFF

J gene: TRBJ2-7
V gene: TRBV2
clone size: once
D gene: -
CDR3 DNA: TGTGCCAGCAGTGCTCTCCGCTCCTACGAGCAGTACTTC
CDR3 protein: CASSALRSYEQYF

J gene: TRBJ2-7
V gene: TRBV9
clone size: -
D gene: -
CDR3 DNA: TGTGCCAGCAGCGGGTTCGGCGGCGAGCAGTACTTC
CDR3 protein: CASSGFGGEQYF

J gene: TRBJ2-7
V gene: TRBV29-1
clone size: -
D gene: TRBD1
CDR3 DNA: TGCAGCGGGGCGACCGGGACAGGGGCCTACGAGCAGTACTTC
CDR3 protein: CSGATGTGAYEQYF

J gene: TRBJ2-7
V gene: TRBV15
clone size: -
D gene: TRBD1
CDR3 DNA: TGTGCCACCAGCAGAGGGACAGGGGGCCCCAACGAGCAGTACTTC
CDR3 protein: CATSRGTGGPNEQYF

J gene: TRBJ2-1
V gene: TRBV10-3
clone size: once
D gene: -
CDR3 DNA: TGTGCCATCGGGGAGGTGGAGCAGTTCTTC
CDR3 protein: CAIGEVEQFF

J gene: TRBJ1-4
V gene: TRBV5-1
clone size: -
D gene: TRBD1
CDR3 DNA: TGCGCCAGCAGCAGGGGGACAGCCGGGGAAAAACTGTTTTTT
CDR3 protein: CASSRGTAGEKLFF

J gene: TRBJ2-5
V gene: TRBV10-1
clone size: -
D gene: TRBD2
CDR3 DNA: TGCGCCAGCAGTGAGTCTAGCGGGGGTATAGAGACCCAGTACTTC
CDR3 protein: CASSESSGGIETQYF

J gene: TRBJ2-1
V gene: TRBV4-2
clone size: -
D gene: TRBD2
CDR3 DNA: TGTGCCAGCAGCCAAGAGGGGGGTAGACTAGCGGGGGGCCTCGGCTCCTACAATGAGCAGTTCTTC
CDR3 protein: CASSQEGGRLAGGLGSYNEQFF

J gene: TRBJ2-7
V gene: TRBV6-4
clone size: -
D gene: -
CDR3 DNA: TGTGCCAGCAGTGACTACAGGAATCTCTACGAGCAGTACTTC
CDR3 protein: CASSDYRNLYEQYF

J gene: TRBJ2-7
V gene: TRBV11-2
clone size: -
D gene: TRBD2
CDR3 DNA: TGTGCCAGCAACCCAGGAGTCGTCAGCGGGGCAACCTACGAGCAGTACTTC
CDR3 protein: CASNPGVVSGATYEQYF

J gene: TRBJ1-4
V gene: TRBV19
clone size: -
D gene: -
CDR3 DNA: TGTGCCAGTAGTTGGGGACACGAGAATGAAAAACTGTTTTTT
CDR3 protein: CASSWGHENEKLFF

J gene: TRBJ2-5
V gene: TRBV5-4
clone size: once
D gene: -
CDR3 DNA: TGTGCCAGCAGCGCCGACCAAAGCAGGGAGACCCAGTACTTC
CDR3 protein: CASSADQSRETQYF

J gene: TRBJ2-7
V gene: TRBV4-2
clone size: -
D gene: TRBD2
CDR3 DNA: TGTGCCAGCAGCCAAGAAGTACTAGCGGGGAGGTCCTACGAGCAGTACTTC
CDR3 protein: CASSQEVLAGRSYEQYF

J gene: TRBJ2-2
V gene: TRBV9
clone size: -
D gene: -
CDR3 DNA: TGTGCCAGCAGCTCCAGTCGGAGCCAGGGCACCGGGGAGCTGTTTTTT
CDR3 protein: CASSSSRSQGTGELFF

J gene: TRBJ2-1
V gene: TRBV10-2
clone size: -
D gene: -
CDR3 DNA: TGCGCCAGCAGTGAATGGACAGAGTACAATGAGCAGTTCTTC
CDR3 protein: CASSEWTEYNEQFF

J gene: TRBJ1-2
V gene: TRBV28
clone size: -
D gene: -
CDR3 DNA: TGTGCCAGCAGTGGTACGTGGCTTGGCTACACCTTC
CDR3 protein: CASSGTWLGYTF

J gene: TRBJ2-5
V gene: TRBV5-5
clone size: few
D gene: TRBD2
CDR3 DNA: TGTGCCAGCAGCGACGGCCGCGCGGGGGGACAAGAGACCCAGTACTTC
CDR3 protein: CASSDGRAGGQETQYF

J gene: TRBJ2-3
V gene: TRBV5-4
clone size: -
D gene: -
CDR3 DNA: TGTGCCAGCAGCTGGACAGATCGAAGTGAGAAGTATTTT
CDR3 protein: CASSWTDRSEKYF

J gene: TRBJ2-3
V gene: TRBV11-2
clone size: -
D gene: TRBD2
CDR3 DNA: TGTGCCAGCAGTTATACTAGGGGAGGGGATACGCAGTATTTT
CDR3 protein: CASSYTRGGDTQYF

J gene: TRBJ2-3
V gene: TRBV9
clone size: -
D gene: -
CDR3 DNA: TGTGCCAGCAGCGTAGCAGGGGCCGCTAGCACAGATACGCAGTATTTT
CDR3 protein: CASSVAGAASTDTQYF

J gene: TRBJ2-2
V gene: TRBV7-6
clone size: -
D gene: -
CDR3 DNA: TGTGCCAGCAGCTTCCTGGACGGAGGGGCTGGGGAGCTGTTTTTT
CDR3 protein: CASSFLDGGAGELFF

J gene: TRBJ1-5
V gene: TRBV7-2
clone size: -
D gene: TRBD1
CDR3 DNA: TGTGCCAGCAGCTTAGCTGGGACAGGGAATCAGCCCCAGCATTTT
CDR3 protein: CASSLAGTGNQPQHF

J gene: TRBJ2-3
V gene: TRBV7-9
clone size: once
D gene: TRBD2
CDR3 DNA: TGTGCCAGCAGCCAAAGGGCTAGCGGGGAAGATACGCAGTATTTT
CDR3 protein: CASSQRASGEDTQYF

J gene: TRBJ2-5
V gene: TRBV6-6
clone size: -
D gene: TRBD2
CDR3 DNA: TGTGCCAGCAGGCCCGGGACTAGCGGCCAAGAGACCCAGTACTTC
CDR3 protein: CASRPGTSGQETQYF

J gene: TRBJ2-7
V gene: TRBV7-2
clone size: few
D gene: -
CDR3 DNA: TGTGCCAGCTCCCCGGGGGTCGTCCAGGGCTACGAGCAGTACTTC
CDR3 protein: CASSPGVVQGYEQYF

J gene: TRBJ2-7
V gene: TRBV6-5
clone size: -
D gene: -
CDR3 DNA: TGTGCCAGCAGTTCTCCGGCAGGCTTAACCTACGAGCAGTACTTC
CDR3 protein: CASSSPAGLTYEQYF

J gene: TRBJ2-7
V gene: TRBV7-2
clone size: -
D gene: -
CDR3 DNA: TGTGCCAGCAGCTACCCCTCGGGGAGTCGGCAGTACTTC
CDR3 protein: CASSYPSGSRQYF

J gene: TRBJ2-3
V gene: TRBV29-1
clone size: -
D gene: TRBD1
CDR3 DNA: TGCAGCGTCACGGGACAGGGTGGCGCAGATACGCAGTATTTT
CDR3 protein: CSVTGQGGADTQYF

J gene: TRBJ2-1
V gene: TRBV2
clone size: -
D gene: TRBD1
CDR3 DNA: TGTGCCAGCAGCCAACAGGGGCTCATCTCCAATGAGCAGTTCTTC
CDR3 protein: CASSQQGLISNEQFF

J gene: TRBJ1-1
V gene: TRBV27
clone size: -
D gene: -
CDR3 DNA: TGTGCCAGCAGTTTATTCCAGAACACTGAAGCTTTCTTT
CDR3 protein: CASSLFQNTEAFF

J gene: TRBJ2-7
V gene: TRBV7-2
clone size: -
D gene: TRBD1
CDR3 DNA: TGTGCCAGCAGCTTTGGACAGGCCTACGAGCAGTACTTC
CDR3 protein: CASSFGQAYEQYF

J gene: TRBJ1-1
V gene: TRBV9
clone size: -
D gene: TRBD1
CDR3 DNA: TGTGCCAGCAGCGAGGGTCACAGGGGACCGGGGAACACTGAAGCTTTCTTT
CDR3 protein: CASSEGHRGPGNTEAFF

J gene: TRBJ2-2
V gene: TRBV5-1
clone size: -
D gene: TRBD2
CDR3 DNA: TGCGCCAGCAGCTTGGACCCTAGCGGGGGGAACACCGGGGAGCTGTTTTTT
CDR3 protein: CASSLDPSGGNTGELFF

J gene: TRBJ1-3
V gene: TRBV10-3
clone size: -
D gene: TRBD1
CDR3 DNA: TGTGCCATCACCACCAGGGACAGTAAGGGAAACACCATATATTTT
CDR3 protein: CAITTRDSKGNTIYF

J gene: TRBJ2-2
V gene: TRBV15
clone size: -
D gene: -
CDR3 DNA: TGTGCCACCAGAGGCGGGTTGAACACCGGGGAGCTGTTTTTT
CDR3 protein: CATRGGLNTGELFF

J gene: TRBJ1-2
V gene: TRBV6-5
clone size: -
D gene: -
CDR3 DNA: TGTGCCAGCAGTTTTGGGACCGCTGTCGCGGGGGGCTACACCTTC
CDR3 protein: CASSFGTAVAGGYTF